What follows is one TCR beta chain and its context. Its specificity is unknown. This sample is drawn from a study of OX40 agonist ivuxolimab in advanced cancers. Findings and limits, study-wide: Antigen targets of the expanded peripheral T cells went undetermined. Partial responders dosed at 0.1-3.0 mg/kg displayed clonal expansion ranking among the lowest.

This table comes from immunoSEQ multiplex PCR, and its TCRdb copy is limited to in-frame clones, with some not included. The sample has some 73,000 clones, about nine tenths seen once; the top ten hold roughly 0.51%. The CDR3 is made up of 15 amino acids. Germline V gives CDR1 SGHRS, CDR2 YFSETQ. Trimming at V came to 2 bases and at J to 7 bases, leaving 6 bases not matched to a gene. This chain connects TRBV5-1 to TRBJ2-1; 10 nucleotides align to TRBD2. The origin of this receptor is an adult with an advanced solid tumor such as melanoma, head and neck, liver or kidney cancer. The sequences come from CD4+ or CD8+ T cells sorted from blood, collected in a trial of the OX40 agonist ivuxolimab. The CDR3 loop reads CASSFQGLAVNEQFF. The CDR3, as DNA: TGCGCCAGCAGCTTTCAAGGACTAGCGGTTAATGAGCAGTTCTTC. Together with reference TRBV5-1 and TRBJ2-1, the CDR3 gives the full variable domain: KAGVTQTPRYLIKTRGQQVTLSCSPISGHRSVSWYQQTPGQGLQFLFEYFSETQRNKGNFPGRFSGRQFSNSRSEMNVSTLELGDSALYLCASSFQGLAVNEQFFGPGTRLTVL.